This entry features one T cell receptor (beta chain) sequence. This sample was taken from a study of T cell changes during pregnancy in multiple sclerosis. Only in-frame clones appear in the TCRdb table, and some are missing; sequencing was by immunoSEQ multiplex PCR. The repertoire has 100,000 or so clones, roughly 92% of them found once; the top ten carry over 0.85%. The V and J ends lost 3 bases and 3 bases, in that order; junction bases with no gene match: 12. This CDR3 region has 18 residues. CDR1 is SGHTA, CDR2 FQGNSA, per germline. The sample in question was peripheral blood, obtained after pregnancy. V gene TRBV7-2 combines with J gene TRBJ1-4, with TRBD1 matching over 8 bases. The clonotype originates from a female donor with multiple sclerosis, enrolled in a pregnancy study. CDR3 region: CASSLELRQGFANEKLFF. The CDR3, as DNA: TGTGCCAGCAGCTTGGAACTGAGACAGGGGTTCGCTAATGAAAAACTGTTTTTT. The full variable domain, completed using reference TRBV7-2 and TRBJ1-4, is GAGVSQSPSNKVTEKGKDVELRCDPISGHTALYWYRQSLGQGLEFLIYFQGNSAPDKSGLPSDRFSAERTGGSVSTLTIQRTQQEDSAVYLCASSLELRQGFANEKLFFGSGTQLSVL.